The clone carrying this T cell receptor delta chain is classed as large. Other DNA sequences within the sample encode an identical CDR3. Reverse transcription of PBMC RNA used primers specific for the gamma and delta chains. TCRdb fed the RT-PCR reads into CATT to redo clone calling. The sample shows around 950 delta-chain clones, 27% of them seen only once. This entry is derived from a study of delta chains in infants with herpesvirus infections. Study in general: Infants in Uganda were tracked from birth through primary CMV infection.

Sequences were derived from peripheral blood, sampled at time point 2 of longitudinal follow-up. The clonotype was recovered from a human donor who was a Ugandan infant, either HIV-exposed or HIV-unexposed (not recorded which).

CDR3 residues: CALGELVVSQSKLVEHGPRNTDKLIF. The CDR3 nucleotides read TGTGCTCTTGGGGAACTGGTGGTTTCCCAAAGCAAACTGGTCGAACACGGACCAAGAAACACCGATAAACTCATCTTT. The V call is TRDV1, the J call TRDJ1, with D maybe TRDD3 (5 bases). The CDR3 has 26 amino acids. Germline CDR1 and CDR2: TSWWSYY and QGS. The V gene lost 0 bases and the J gene lost 0 bases, with 41 bases spanning the gap.